Listed here are 5 T cell receptor beta chains from one sample, sequenced in a study of type 1 regulatory T cells (dated by TCRdb to 2020 to 2022). Instrument used: Illumina MiSeq. Using fastp at Q25 and MiXCR, TCRdb reprocessed the public reads and kept productive beta chains. CDR3 protein sequences are deduplicated, and each keeps its most common genes and DNA. The sample yields more than 60,000 distinct CDR3 sequences; approximately 50% were counted once. Jointly, the top ten make up roughly 2.2% of the sample. No antigen has been identified for these receptors. Sequencing used cultured non-Tr1 T cells, either the whole culture or a sorted T cell fraction (not recorded which). The cell subset or site label on this specimen signifies: non-Tr1 population from the T-allo10 product. Every receptor here comes from a human donor in good health.

This clonotype was recorded a few times. This chain links TRBV5-1 with TRBJ2-2, with D tentatively TRBD1 (5 bases). Trimming cost V 0 bases and J 4 bases, with 13 bases left between them. Germline CDR1 is SGHRS and CDR2 is YFSETQ. The CDR3 spans 16 residues. Written as DNA, the CDR3 is TGCGCCAGCAGCTTGGAGTTGCAGGGTGGCACCGGGGAGCTGTTTTTT. Translation: CASSLELQGGTGELFF.

The rearrangement joins TRBV5-1 to TRBJ1-2, with 8 bases matching TRBD1. The junction had 8 bases not matched to a gene; V was cut back by 7 bases and J by 3 bases. Germline V lookup: CDR1 SGHRS, CDR2 YFSETQ. This CDR3 has 14 amino acids. CDR3 coding DNA: TGCGCCAGCGGAATGACAGGGGACGACTATGGCTACACCTTC. This encodes CASGMTGDDYGYTF.

The sample holds a few counts of this clonotype. This chain joins TRBV5-1 and TRBJ2-1; 10 bases are shared with TRBD2. The CDR3 consists of 15 residues. V lost 2 bases, J lost 4 bases, and 3 bases stayed unmatched. Germline V gene data show CDR1 as SGHRS and CDR2 as YFSETQ. The CDR3 spells CASSFSSGGYNEQFF. The CDR3 bases are TGCGCCAGCAGCTTCAGTAGCGGGGGGTACAATGAGCAGTTCTTC. The full variable domain, its missing parts supplied by reference TRBV5-1 and TRBJ2-1, is KAGVTQTPRYLIKTRGQQVTLSCSPISGHRSVSWYQQTPGQGLQFLFEYFSETQRNKGNFPGRFSGRQFSNSRSEMNVSTLELGDSALYLCASSFSSGGYNEQFFGPGTRLTVL.

V gene TRBV7-6 combines with J gene TRBJ2-7; D is unclear. Germline lookup yields CDR1 SGHVS and CDR2 FNYEAQ. This CDR3 contains 13 residues. Deletions cut 1 base from V and 3 bases from J, with 7 bases between. The CDR3: CASSLGVNYEQYF. The CDR3 DNA reads TGTGCCAGCAGCTTAGGGGTTAACTACGAGCAGTACTTC.

The chain employs TRBV4-1 and TRBJ2-7; D call uncertain. The CDR3 has 16 residues. Germline V gene sequence: CDR1 MGHRA, CDR2 YSYEKL. Deletions cut 1 base from V and 4 bases from J, with 17 bases between. CDR3 loop: CASSQGSGPSLYEQYF. The CDR3 bases are TGCGCCAGCAGCCAAGGGTCCGGGCCGTCACTATACGAGCAGTACTTC.